The clone carrying this T cell receptor beta chain has more than one count but fewer than ten. Its antigen is still unknown. This sample was taken from a study of T cell responses to AZD1222 COVID-19 vaccine. Study-wide results and limits: White British people made up most donors, females outnumbered males, and clonal diversity was possibly underestimated. The study reported that nearly half of spike-specific TCRs target unmutated variant regions.

Libraries were prepared by immunoSEQ multiplex PCR; TCRdb keeps only in-frame clonotypes and omits some of them. The sample consists of 190,000 or so clones, about 93% of them appearing once. The CDR3 has 14 amino acids. The V gene's germline CDR1 is KGHSH and CDR2 LQKENI. V dropped 4 bases and J dropped 7; count of bases not matched to a gene: 6. This specimen was peripheral blood, taken 28 days after the second AZD1222 dose. This clonotype was obtained from an adult who received the AZD1222 COVID-19 vaccine. V and J are TRBV18 and TRBJ2-2; 7 bases line up with TRBD1. CDR3 coding DNA: TGTGCCAGCTCACAGACAGGGTCGAGCGGGGAGCTGTTTTTT. Protein: CASSQTGSSGELFF.